Below, 6 T cell receptor beta chains from the same sample are listed, as sequenced in a study of identical twins (dated by TCRdb to 2016 to 2018). Library prep was done by 5' RACE. Sequenced on an Illumina HiSeq 2000. TCRdb itself trimmed the public reads at Q25 with fastp, ran MiXCR and retained productive beta chains. Each CDR3 protein gets just one entry, which takes the most common genes and DNA from the rows behind it. For this sample there are around 490,000 distinct CDR3 sequences; 15% appear just once. Roughly 0.4% of the sample is taken by the ten largest. These records were also assigned to another study, of yellow fever vaccine responses in identical twins.

Input material: CD4+ T cells sorted from blood. These receptors came from a young woman in good health.

This clonotype was counted between two and nine times. This chain uses TRBV10-3 with TRBJ2-6; 10 nucleotides line up with TRBD2. The germline gives CDR1 ENHRY, CDR2 SYGVKD. The length of the CDR3 is 19 residues. V shed 10 bases, J shed 0 bases, and the junction held 15 bases outside the gene matches. The CDR3 is CATGSSGGLSSSGANVLTF. The CDR3, as DNA: TGTGCCACGGGGTCTAGCGGGGGCCTTAGTAGCTCTGGGGCCAACGTCCTGACTTTC.

This clonotype was detected once. V and J are TRBV5-6 and TRBJ2-7; 8 bases match TRBD2. V shed 5 bases, J shed 3 bases, and the junction held 7 bases outside the gene matches. The length of the CDR3 is 14 residues. The germline V gene encodes CDR1 SGHDT and CDR2 YYEEEE. In DNA form, the CDR3 reads TGTGCCAGCAGTAGGGGGAGCGGGAGCTACGAGCAGTACTTC. Its protein product is CASSRGSGSYEQYF.

This chain connects TRBV4-1 to TRBJ2-3, with 13 nucleotides matching TRBD2. The CDR3 covers 16 residues. Germline CDR1 is MGHRA and CDR2 is YSYEKL. Trimming cost V 1 base and J 4 bases; bases outside gene matches: 2. CDR3 in amino acids: CASSQAGLAGADTQYF. The CDR3 DNA reads as TGCGCCAGCAGCCAAGCCGGACTAGCGGGGGCAGATACGCAGTATTTT.

This clonotype was detected a few times. V usage is TRBV25-1 and J usage is TRBJ1-2; 8 bases line up with TRBD1. The V gene end was trimmed by 5 bases and the J gene end by 0 bases; junction bases not matched to a gene: 14. The CDR3 length is 18 residues. Germline V gene data show CDR1 as MGHDK and CDR2 as SYGVNS. In DNA form, the CDR3 reads TGTGCCAGCAGTCAAACATCAGGGGGCCCAATAGCTAACTATGGCTACACCTTC. Translation: CASSQTSGGPIANYGYTF.

The V gene is TRBV5-1, the J gene TRBJ2-3; 12 bases align to TRBD2. The V gene end was trimmed by 5 bases and the J gene end by 6 bases; junction bases not matched to a gene: 1. In germline, CDR1 is SGHRS, CDR2 YFSETQ. The CDR3 contains 13 residues. CDR3: CASRTSGSDTQYF. The CDR3 region has the DNA TGCGCCAGCAGGACTAGCGGGAGCGATACGCAGTATTTT.

This clonotype was counted only a few times. The chain couples TRBV20-1 to TRBJ2-2; perhaps TRBD1 as D (5 bases). The CDR3 contains 17 residues. The V end was cut by 5 bases, the J end by 7 bases, with 26 bases between. CDR1 and CDR2 (germline): DFQATT, SNEGSKA (reference sequence). Here the CDR3 DNA reads TGCAGTGCTCGACCTCCCCAGGGCCACGGTGGAAGCGGGGAGCTGTTTTTT. Protein sequence: CSARPPQGHGGSGELFF.